This TCR beta chain stems from a study of cytomegalovirus exposure and HLA in healthy donors. Study results and caveats: The classifier reportedly diagnosed cytomegalovirus status with high specificity and sensitivity.

For this clone: What it binds is unknown.

The CDR3 length is 17 residues. Germline V gene lookup returns CDR1 MDHEN and CDR2 SYDVKM. V gave up 3 bases and J gave up 0 bases; unmatched junction bases: 7. The primer mix had 60 Vbeta and 13 Jbeta primers. Some clones are missing from TCRdb's copy, which holds only in-frame ones; the method was immunoSEQ multiplex PCR. This sample has about 98,000 clones, with 70% to 80% found just once. The chain employs TRBV28 and TRBJ2-7; 11 bases fit TRBD2. The receptor's source is a man between 18 and 35 years old in good health and CMV-seropositive. The sample comprised PBMCs. CDR3 protein: CASSFFPSGGTSYEQYF. The CDR3 region has the DNA TGTGCCAGCAGTTTCTTCCCTAGCGGGGGGACCTCCTACGAGCAGTACTTC. Together with reference TRBV28 and TRBJ2-7, the CDR3 gives the full variable domain: DVKVTQSSRYLVKRTGEKVFLECVQDMDHENMFWYRQDPGLGLRLIYFSYDVKMKEKGDIPEGYSVSREKKERFSLILESASTNQTSMYLCASSFFPSGGTSYEQYFGPGTRLTVT.